Listed below are T cell receptor beta chains from one sample, sequenced in a study of blood T cell repertoires in COVID-19. Assay: immunoSEQ multiplex PCR; the TCRdb copy retains only in-frame clones and omits some. The sample includes 350,000 to 500,000 clones, approximately 90% seen only once; the top ten take 0.8% to 0.85%. The sequenced material came from peripheral blood. The receptors were sampled from a man aged 18 to 30 with COVID-19, enrolled during active disease. Each CDR3 is given with its conserved first and last residue. A D gene is named only where the DNA matches it firmly. Clone size is given for some rows only: seen once, a few or many times, or a class if the clone is expanded.

D gene: TRBD2
J gene: TRBJ2-2
clone size: .
V gene: TRBV27
CDR3 DNA: TGTGCCAGCAGTTTAGCAGCGGGAGTAGGCACCGGGGAGCTGTTTTTT
CDR3 protein: CASSLAAGVGTGELFF

D gene: TRBD1
J gene: TRBJ2-7
clone size: .
V gene: TRBV6-5
CDR3 DNA: TGTGCCAGCAGTTCCTACCGGGACAGGGGTTCGCACGAGCAGTACTTC
CDR3 protein: CASSSYRDRGSHEQYF

D gene: .
J gene: TRBJ2-5
clone size: once
V gene: TRBV2
CDR3 DNA: TGTGCCAGCAGTGAGTCAGGGGAAGAGACCCAGTACTTC
CDR3 protein: CASSESGEETQYF

D gene: TRBD2
J gene: TRBJ2-7
clone size: .
V gene: TRBV18
CDR3 DNA: TGTGCCAGCTACGGGGGGGACTCCTACGAGCAGTACTTC
CDR3 protein: CASYGGDSYEQYF

D gene: .
J gene: TRBJ1-1
clone size: .
V gene: TRBV10-3
CDR3 DNA: TGTGCCAAAGAAGACAGGTTGAACACTGAAGCTTTCTTT
CDR3 protein: CAKEDRLNTEAFF

D gene: .
J gene: TRBJ1-3
clone size: .
V gene: TRBV5-6
CDR3 DNA: TGTGCCAGCAGCTCGTCTCGAAACACCATATATTTT
CDR3 protein: CASSSSRNTIYF

D gene: .
J gene: TRBJ2-7
clone size: once
V gene: TRBV5-1
CDR3 DNA: TGCGCCAGCAGCTGGGACTTAAACTACGAGCAGTACTTC
CDR3 protein: CASSWDLNYEQYF

D gene: .
J gene: TRBJ1-1
clone size: .
V gene: TRBV6-5
CDR3 DNA: TGTGCCAGCAGCGCAGGACAGACCACTGAAGCTTTCTTT
CDR3 protein: CASSAGQTTEAFF

D gene: .
J gene: TRBJ1-2
clone size: .
V gene: TRBV5-4
CDR3 DNA: TGTGCCAGCAGCTTCGACAGTGGCTTAAGTGGCTACACCTTC
CDR3 protein: CASSFDSGLSGYTF

D gene: .
J gene: TRBJ2-2
clone size: .
V gene: TRBV5-4
CDR3 DNA: TGTGCCAGCCAGGGGATCGGGGAGCTGTTTTTT
CDR3 protein: CASQGIGELFF

D gene: .
J gene: TRBJ2-5
clone size: once
V gene: TRBV21-1
CDR3 DNA: TGTGCCAGCAGCCACGGGGAGAGGCAAGAGACCCAGTACTTC
CDR3 protein: CASSHGERQETQYF

D gene: TRBD1
J gene: TRBJ2-5
clone size: once
V gene: TRBV5-4
CDR3 DNA: TGTGCCAGCAGCTTGGTTGGAGGGGGACAGGAAGAGACCCAGTACTTC
CDR3 protein: CASSLVGGGQEETQYF

D gene: .
J gene: TRBJ2-3
clone size: .
V gene: TRBV28
CDR3 DNA: TGTGCCAGCAGTTCACCCCGGCGGCGCACAGATACGCAGTATTTT
CDR3 protein: CASSSPRRRTDTQYF

D gene: TRBD2
J gene: TRBJ2-5
clone size: .
V gene: TRBV4-1
CDR3 DNA: TGCGCCAGCAGCCAATCAGCGTCTGCGGGAGGGCCTAAAGAGACCCAGTACTTC
CDR3 protein: CASSQSASAGGPKETQYF

D gene: .
J gene: TRBJ1-1
clone size: few
V gene: TRBV18
CDR3 DNA: TGTGCCAGCTCACCAACATCGGGTAACACTGAAGCTTTCTTT
CDR3 protein: CASSPTSGNTEAFF

D gene: .
J gene: TRBJ1-2
clone size: .
V gene: TRBV7-2
CDR3 DNA: TGTGCCAGCAGACTCCTCCGACAGCTCTTCTATGGCTACACCTTC
CDR3 protein: CASRLLRQLFYGYTF

D gene: TRBD2
J gene: TRBJ2-1
clone size: .
V gene: TRBV3-1/TRBV3-2
CDR3 DNA: TGTGCCAGCAGCCCTCTAGCGGGGGAGTCTGAGCAGTTCTTC
CDR3 protein: CASSPLAGESEQFF

D gene: .
J gene: TRBJ2-1
clone size: .
V gene: TRBV13
CDR3 DNA: TGTGCCAGCAGCTCCCCGGGACGACTAGGTAACAATGAGCAGTTCTTC
CDR3 protein: CASSSPGRLGNNEQFF

D gene: .
J gene: TRBJ1-6
clone size: few
V gene: TRBV25-1
CDR3 DNA: TGTGCCAGCAGTGATCGACAAGGTTATAATTCACCCCTCCACTTT
CDR3 protein: CASSDRQGYNSPLHF

D gene: TRBD1
J gene: TRBJ2-1
clone size: .
V gene: TRBV3-1/TRBV3-2
CDR3 DNA: TGTGCCAGCAGCCAAGGGGACAGGGTCCGTAATGAGCAGTTCTTC
CDR3 protein: CASSQGDRVRNEQFF

D gene: .
J gene: TRBJ2-3
clone size: .
V gene: TRBV5-1
CDR3 DNA: TGCGCCAGCAGCTTGAGACTGAGCACAGATACGCAGTATTTT
CDR3 protein: CASSLRLSTDTQYF

D gene: .
J gene: TRBJ2-1
clone size: .
V gene: TRBV12-5
CDR3 DNA: TGTGCTAGTGGTTTTTGGGTAGGGGCAGCCTCCTACAATGAGCAGTTCTTC
CDR3 protein: CASGFWVGAASYNEQFF

D gene: .
J gene: TRBJ2-1
clone size: .
V gene: TRBV19
CDR3 DNA: TGTGCCAGTAGTATAGGCTCCTACGATGAGCAGTTCTTC
CDR3 protein: CASSIGSYDEQFF

D gene: .
J gene: TRBJ1-2
clone size: .
V gene: TRBV14
CDR3 DNA: TGTGCCAGCAGCCCCCAGGCCTTCCGGGGCTACACCTTC
CDR3 protein: CASSPQAFRGYTF

D gene: .
J gene: TRBJ1-2
clone size: .
V gene: TRBV6-5
CDR3 DNA: TGTGCCACCGAAGACAGCTTATATGGCTACACCTTC
CDR3 protein: CATEDSLYGYTF

D gene: .
J gene: TRBJ2-2
clone size: .
V gene: TRBV14
CDR3 DNA: TGTGCCAGCAGCCAAGGCGGCGGGACTTTTTACACCGGGGAGCTGTTTTTT
CDR3 protein: CASSQGGGTFYTGELFF

D gene: TRBD1
J gene: TRBJ2-7
clone size: .
V gene: TRBV2
CDR3 DNA: TGTGCCAGCAGTGTAAGTGCCGGGACAGTACCCTACGAGCAGTACTTC
CDR3 protein: CASSVSAGTVPYEQYF

D gene: .
J gene: TRBJ2-3
clone size: .
V gene: TRBV27
CDR3 DNA: TGTGCCAGCAGTTGGGGCGGAGAAAGCACAGATACGCAGTATTTT
CDR3 protein: CASSWGGESTDTQYF

D gene: .
J gene: TRBJ2-7
clone size: .
V gene: TRBV19
CDR3 DNA: TGTGCCAGTAGTATGGGTGGGGGCTACTCCTACGAGCAGTACTTC
CDR3 protein: CASSMGGGYSYEQYF

D gene: .
J gene: TRBJ1-1
clone size: .
V gene: TRBV3-1/TRBV3-2
CDR3 DNA: TGTGCCAGCAGCCAATTCAATGAAGCTTTCTTT
CDR3 protein: CASSQFNEAFF